The sequence of this T cell receptor (beta chain) was determined in a study of breast tumors, draining lymph nodes, adjacent tissues. Axillary draining lymph nodes of breast cancer patients supplied the node samples. General study findings and limits: Compared with lymph nodes, tumors were less diverse; compared with nontumor tissue, more. Most tumor T cells seemingly derive from lymph node, then expand in tumor. That most tumor T cells come from lymph nodes remained unproven. Luminal-like breast cancer showed significantly greater tumor-nontumor repertoire similarity than basal-like breast cancer did.

TCRdb processed the multiplex PCR reads anew with MiXCR; each CDR3 protein has one entry. The profile shows over 150,000 distinct CDR3 sequences, 25% to 40% of them singletons. This clonotype appeared many times. What it binds is unknown. What was sequenced was axillary lymph node tissue. The receptor's source is a female donor with breast cancer. Some clones in this sample may be carry-over from other donors' samples.

CDR3 residues: CASSFIQASSYEQYF. The CDR3 coding sequence is TGTGCCAGCAGCTTTATCCAGGCGAGCTCCTACGAGCAGTACTTC. The V gene is TRBV7-9, the J gene TRBJ2-7, with no clear D. The CDR3 contains 15 residues. V shed 3 bases and J shed 0 bases, with 12 bases lying between them. CDR1 and CDR2 (germline): SEHNR, FQNEAQ (reference sequence).